A selection of T cell receptor beta chains follows, all from one sample in a study of T cells after yellow fever vaccination. TCRdb re-called the 5' RACE reads with MiXCR, one entry per CDR3 protein. The repertoire holds about 96,000 distinct CDR3 sequences, with approximately 8.4% as singletons. The material sequenced was CD8+ T cells not binding an NS4B(214-222) dextramer, sorted from PBMCs, taken less than 16 days after the first yellow fever vaccination. The receptors come from a man aged 18 to 29 who received the YFV17D yellow fever vaccine. Each CDR3 is given with its conserved first and last residue. The D gene is left open where the match is weak. Clone size appears in some rows only: once, few, many, or a class for an expanded clone.

J | V | size | D | CDR3 | DNA
TRBJ1-6 | TRBV15 | few | NA | CATSPSRAADSPLHF | TGTGCCACCAGCCCCTCCCGGGCAGCAGATTCACCCCTCCACTTT
TRBJ1-1 | TRBV5-1 | many | NA | CASYTGSGPDEAFF | TGCGCCAGCTATACAGGGAGCGGCCCCGATGAAGCTTTCTTT
TRBJ2-1 | TRBV4-1 | few | TRBD2 | CASSQFLAGDNNEQFF | TGCGCCAGCAGCCAATTCCTAGCGGGGGACAACAATGAGCAGTTCTTC
TRBJ1-1 | TRBV7-6 | few | NA | CASSLTGGNTEAFF | TGTGCCAGCAGCTTGACCGGGGGCAACACTGAAGCTTTCTTT
TRBJ2-1 | TRBV4-3 | NA | TRBD1 | CASSLDRFSDNEQFF | TGCGCCAGCAGCCTGGACAGGTTTTCGGACAATGAGCAGTTCTTC
TRBJ2-1 | TRBV20-1 | NA | TRBD2 | CSASLAGDYNEQFF | TGCAGTGCTTCACTAGCGGGGGACTACAATGAGCAGTTCTTC
TRBJ2-7 | TRBV7-3 | few | NA | CASSPSTPLEQYF | TGTGCCAGCAGCCCAAGTACCCCGCTCGAGCAGTACTTC
TRBJ1-1 | TRBV7-2 | NA | NA | CASSFSDSNTEAFF | TGTGCCAGCAGCTTTTCCGACTCTAACACTGAAGCTTTCTTT
TRBJ2-1 | TRBV9 | few | TRBD2 | CASSVVGLGADEQFF | TGTGCCAGCAGCGTAGTGGGACTAGGAGCTGATGAGCAGTTCTTC
TRBJ1-4 | TRBV28 | NA | NA | CASSLRSLRQQNEKLFF | TGTGCCAGCAGTTTACGCTCCCTTAGACAGCAAAATGAAAAACTGTTTTTT
TRBJ2-3 | TRBV7-9 | NA | NA | CASRFGGGRTDTQYF | TGTGCCAGCAGATTTGGTGGGGGCCGCACAGATACGCAGTATTTT
TRBJ1-1 | TRBV6-5 | NA | TRBD1 | CASSYVGTANTEAFF | TGTGCCAGCAGTTACGTCGGGACAGCGAACACTGAAGCTTTCTTT
TRBJ2-2 | TRBV5-4 | few | NA | CASSLWGPGELFF | TGTGCCAGCAGCTTGTGGGGGCCCGGGGAGCTGTTTTTT
TRBJ2-3 | TRBV20-1 | few | NA | CSAEGGDTTYTQYF | TGCAGTGCTGAAGGGGGGGACACAACTTATACGCAGTATTTT
TRBJ1-5 | TRBV6-2/TRBV6-3 | few | NA | CASSPGPGGYQPQHF | TGTGCCAGCAGCCCGGGACCGGGGGGATATCAGCCCCAGCATTTT
TRBJ2-4 | TRBV20-1 | few | NA | CSAPGGVGGAKNIQYF | TGCAGTGCACCAGGCGGGGTGGGGGGAGCCAAAAACATTCAGTACTTC
TRBJ1-5 | TRBV7-8 | few | TRBD1 | CASSLDRVGNQPQHF | TGTGCCAGCAGCCTGGACAGGGTAGGCAATCAGCCCCAGCATTTT
TRBJ2-7 | TRBV12-3/TRBV12-4 | few | TRBD2 | CASSLGLAEDYEQYF | TGTGCCAGCAGCCTGGGACTAGCGGAAGACTACGAGCAGTACTTC
TRBJ1-2 | TRBV11-2 | NA | NA | CASSLGTYGYTF | TGTGCCAGCAGCTTAGGAACTTATGGCTACACCTTC
TRBJ2-1 | TRBV7-6 | NA | TRBD1 | CASSRGQGQGNEQFF | TGTGCCAGCAGCCGGGGACAGGGGCAAGGAAATGAGCAGTTCTTC
TRBJ2-7 | TRBV10-1 | NA | NA | CASSATGSDEQYF | TGCGCCAGCAGTGCCACAGGGAGCGACGAGCAGTACTTC
TRBJ2-2 | TRBV27 | few | NA | CASSSPTGELFF | TGTGCCAGCAGTTCACCCACCGGGGAGCTGTTTTTT
TRBJ2-1 | TRBV6-1 | NA | NA | CASSGLAANYNEQFF | TGTGCCAGCAGCGGGTTAGCGGCGAACTACAATGAGCAGTTCTTC
TRBJ1-4 | TRBV6-5 | NA | NA | CASSYSREGNRNEKLFF | TGTGCCAGCAGTTACTCGAGGGAAGGCAATCGGAATGAAAAACTGTTTTTT
TRBJ1-5 | TRBV27 | few | NA | CASSLRLGFQPQHF | TGTGCCAGCAGTTTAAGACTGGGATTTCAGCCCCAGCATTTT
TRBJ2-3 | TRBV3-1 | few | TRBD2 | CASSQEQRGDTQYF | TGTGCCAGCAGCCAAGAGCAGCGGGGAGATACGCAGTATTTT
TRBJ1-1 | TRBV4-1 | NA | TRBD1 | CASSYEQGADTEAFF | TGCGCCAGCAGCTACGAACAGGGGGCGGACACTGAAGCTTTCTTT
TRBJ2-1 | TRBV7-2 | NA | TRBD2 | CASSSGLAGRGDEQFF | TGTGCCAGCAGCTCGGGACTAGCGGGGAGGGGGGATGAGCAGTTCTTC
TRBJ2-7 | TRBV20-1 | many | NA | CSAEDNSYEQYF | TGCAGTGCAGAGGACAACTCCTACGAGCAGTACTTC
TRBJ1-2 | TRBV6-5 | few | NA | CASSYSIGLRGYTF | TGTGCCAGCAGTTACTCGATTGGGTTACGCGGCTACACCTTC
TRBJ1-1 | TRBV4-2 | many | NA | CASSPLGRGELMAFF | TGTGCCAGCAGCCCTCTTGGGAGGGGAGAATTGATGGCTTTCTTT
TRBJ1-2 | TRBV5-1 | many | TRBD1 | CASSLRGTANYGYTF | TGCGCCAGCAGCTTACGGGGGACAGCTAACTATGGCTACACCTTC
TRBJ2-1 | TRBV29-1 | many | NA | CSQVLQGPYNEQFF | TGCAGCCAGGTCCTACAGGGACCCTACAATGAGCAGTTCTTC
TRBJ2-3 | TRBV2 | NA | NA | CASLDVGGKDTQYF | TGTGCCAGCCTGGACGTGGGCGGTAAGGATACGCAGTATTTT
TRBJ1-1 | TRBV5-1 | many | TRBD1 | CASSSSRGGSTEAFF | TGCGCCAGCAGCTCATCCAGGGGGGGATCTACTGAAGCTTTCTTT
TRBJ2-3 | TRBV5-1 | few | TRBD2 | CASSFSGGEDTQYF | TGCGCCAGCAGCTTTAGCGGGGGGGAAGATACGCAGTATTTT
TRBJ2-7 | TRBV19 | NA | NA | CASTGTASYEQYF | TGTGCCAGTACCGGGACGGCGTCCTACGAGCAGTACTTC
TRBJ2-2 | TRBV5-1 | few | TRBD1 | CASSLAQGAGELFF | TGCGCCAGCAGCTTGGCGCAGGGGGCCGGGGAGCTGTTTTTT
TRBJ1-6 | TRBV28 | NA | NA | CASSFRGGSPLHF | TGTGCCAGCAGTTTTAGGGGAGGCTCACCCCTCCACTTT
TRBJ2-5 | TRBV12-3/TRBV12-4 | many | NA | CASTGGTHVRETQYF | TGTGCCAGCACTGGCGGGACCCATGTACGGGAGACCCAGTACTTC
TRBJ1-2 | TRBV7-9 | few | NA | CASSLEFLGPNYGYTF | TGTGCCAGCAGCTTAGAGTTCCTAGGGCCGAACTATGGCTACACCTTC
TRBJ1-2 | TRBV7-8 | few | TRBD1 | CASSLVLGQRHNYGYTF | TGTGCCAGCAGCTTAGTTTTGGGACAGAGACATAACTATGGCTACACCTTC
TRBJ2-3 | TRBV13 | NA | TRBD2 | CASSLELAGLSSTDTQYF | TGTGCCAGCAGCTTAGAGTTAGCGGGGCTTTCCTCAACGGATACGCAGTATTTT
TRBJ1-3 | TRBV5-5 | NA | NA | CASSLVEENTIYF | TGTGCCAGCAGCTTGGTGGAGGAAAACACCATATATTTT
TRBJ2-1 | TRBV14 | few | NA | CASSRTEKNEQFF | TGTGCCAGCAGTCGGACTGAGAAAAATGAGCAGTTCTTC
TRBJ2-1 | TRBV25-1 | medium-sized | TRBD2 | CASSELAGEVNEQFF | TGTGCCAGCAGTGAATTAGCGGGGGAGGTCAATGAGCAGTTCTTC
TRBJ1-4 | TRBV6-5 | NA | TRBD1 | CASSADRRKLFF | TGTGCCAGCAGTGCGGACAGGCGAAAACTGTTTTTT
TRBJ1-5 | TRBV4-1 | few | NA | CASSQRDGLGEGNQPQHF | TGCGCCAGCAGCCAAAGGGACGGGTTGGGGGAAGGCAATCAGCCCCAGCATTTT
TRBJ2-3 | TRBV2 | NA | TRBD2 | CASSELPTSGGTDTQYF | TGTGCCAGCAGTGAACTTCCGACTAGCGGGGGCACAGATACGCAGTATTTT
TRBJ1-1 | TRBV7-9 | NA | NA | CASSSRQLANTEAFF | TGTGCCAGCAGCTCCCGACAGTTGGCGAACACTGAAGCTTTCTTT
TRBJ1-5 | TRBV4-1 | few | TRBD1 | CASSHPPTGGGQPQHF | TGCGCCAGCAGCCACCCACCGACAGGGGGCGGTCAGCCCCAGCATTTT
TRBJ1-1 | TRBV27 | few | NA | CASSFSAGLNTEAFF | TGTGCCAGCAGCTTTTCGGCTGGGTTGAACACTGAAGCTTTCTTT
TRBJ2-3 | TRBV20-1 | few | NA | CSASEAYTSTDTQYF | TGCAGTGCTAGCGAGGCTTATACGAGCACAGATACGCAGTATTTT
TRBJ2-1 | TRBV11-1 | NA | TRBD2 | CASSSGLAGGPFANEQFF | TGTGCCAGCAGCTCAGGACTAGCGGGGGGGCCCTTCGCCAATGAGCAGTTCTTC